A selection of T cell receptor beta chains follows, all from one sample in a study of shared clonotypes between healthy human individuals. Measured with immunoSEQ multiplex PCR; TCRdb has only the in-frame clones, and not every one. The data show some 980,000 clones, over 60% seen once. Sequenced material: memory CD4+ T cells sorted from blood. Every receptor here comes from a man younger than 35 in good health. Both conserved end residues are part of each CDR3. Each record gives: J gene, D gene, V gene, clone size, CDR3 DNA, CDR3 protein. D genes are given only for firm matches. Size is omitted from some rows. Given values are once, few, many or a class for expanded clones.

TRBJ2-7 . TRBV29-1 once TGCAGCGCCTCTGAGGGTGGCGAGCAGTACTTC CSASEGGEQYF
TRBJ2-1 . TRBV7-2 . TGTGCCAGCAGGTCTCTATACAATGAGCAGTTCTTC CASRSLYNEQFF
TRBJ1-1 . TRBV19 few TGTGCCAGTATGGGCAGGGGGAACACTGAAGCTTTCTTT CASMGRGNTEAFF
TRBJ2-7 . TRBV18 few TGTGCCAGCTCACACAGGGACCTCTACGAGCAGTACTTC CASSHRDLYEQYF
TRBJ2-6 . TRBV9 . TGTGCCAGCCGAGGGGTTTCTGGGGCCAACGTCCTGACTTTC CASRGVSGANVLTF
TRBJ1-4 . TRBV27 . TGTGCCAGCAGTCCTGACATTAATGAAAAACTGTTTTTT CASSPDINEKLFF
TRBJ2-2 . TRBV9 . TGTGCCAGCAGCTCGCGTACCCCGCGCGGTCCCGGGGAGCTGTTTTTT CASSSRTPRGPGELFF
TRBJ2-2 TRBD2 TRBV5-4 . TGTGCCAGCAGCACACTAGCGGGAGACTACACCGGGGAGCTGTTTTTT CASSTLAGDYTGELFF
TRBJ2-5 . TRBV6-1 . TGTGCCAGCAGTGGCCCCCCGGTACCGGGACCGAGGGAGACCCAGTACTTC CASSGPPVPGPRETQYF
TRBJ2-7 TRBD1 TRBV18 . TGTGCCAGCTCACCACTTGGGGACAGCTACGAGCAGTACTTC CASSPLGDSYEQYF